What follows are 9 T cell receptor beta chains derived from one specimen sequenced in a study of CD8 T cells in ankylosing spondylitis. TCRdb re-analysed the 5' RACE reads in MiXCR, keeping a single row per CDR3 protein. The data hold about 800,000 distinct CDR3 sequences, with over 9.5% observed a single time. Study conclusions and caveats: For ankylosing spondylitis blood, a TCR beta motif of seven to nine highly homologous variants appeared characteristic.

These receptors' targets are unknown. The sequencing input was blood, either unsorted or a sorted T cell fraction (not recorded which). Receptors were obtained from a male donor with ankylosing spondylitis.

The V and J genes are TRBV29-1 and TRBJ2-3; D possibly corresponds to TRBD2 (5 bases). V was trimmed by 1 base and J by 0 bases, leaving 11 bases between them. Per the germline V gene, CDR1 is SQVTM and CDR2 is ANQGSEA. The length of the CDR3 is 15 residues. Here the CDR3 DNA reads TGCAGCGTTGAAGGGGGAGCGGTAAGCACAGATACGCAGTATTTT. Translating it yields CSVEGGAVSTDTQYF.

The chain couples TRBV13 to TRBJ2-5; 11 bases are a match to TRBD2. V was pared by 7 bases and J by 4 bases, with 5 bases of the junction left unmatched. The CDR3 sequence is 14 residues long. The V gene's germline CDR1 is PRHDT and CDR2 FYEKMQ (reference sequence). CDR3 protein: CASTGTSGRETQYF. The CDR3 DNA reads TGTGCCAGCACGGGGACTAGCGGAAGAGAGACCCAGTACTTC.

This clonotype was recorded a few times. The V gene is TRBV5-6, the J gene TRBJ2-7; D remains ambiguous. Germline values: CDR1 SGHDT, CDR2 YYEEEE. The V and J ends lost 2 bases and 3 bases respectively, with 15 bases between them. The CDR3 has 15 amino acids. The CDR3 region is CASSFPGGRDYEQYF. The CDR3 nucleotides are TGTGCCAGCAGCTTCCCCGGTGGCAGAGACTACGAGCAGTACTTC.

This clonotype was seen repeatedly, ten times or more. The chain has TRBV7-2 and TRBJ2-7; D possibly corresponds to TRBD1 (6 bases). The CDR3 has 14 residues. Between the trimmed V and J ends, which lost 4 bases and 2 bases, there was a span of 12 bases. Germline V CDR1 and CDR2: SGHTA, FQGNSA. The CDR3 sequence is CASSYRTDTYEQYF. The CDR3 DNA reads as TGTGCCAGCAGCTACAGGACAGATACCTACGAGCAGTACTTC.

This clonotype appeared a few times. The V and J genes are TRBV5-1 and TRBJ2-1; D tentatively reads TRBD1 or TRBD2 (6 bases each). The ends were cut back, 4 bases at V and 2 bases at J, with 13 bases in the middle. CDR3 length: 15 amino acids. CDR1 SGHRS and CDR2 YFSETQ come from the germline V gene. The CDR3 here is CASSTDGGAYNEQFF. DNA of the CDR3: TGCGCCAGCAGCACTGACGGGGGCGCCTACAATGAGCAGTTCTTC.

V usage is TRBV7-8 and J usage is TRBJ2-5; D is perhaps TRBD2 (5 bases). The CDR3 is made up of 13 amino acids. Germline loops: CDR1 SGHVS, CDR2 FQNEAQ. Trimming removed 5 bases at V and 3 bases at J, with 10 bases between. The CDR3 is CASSAGLKETQYF. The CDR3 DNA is TGTGCCAGCAGCGCCGGACTCAAAGAGACCCAGTACTTC.

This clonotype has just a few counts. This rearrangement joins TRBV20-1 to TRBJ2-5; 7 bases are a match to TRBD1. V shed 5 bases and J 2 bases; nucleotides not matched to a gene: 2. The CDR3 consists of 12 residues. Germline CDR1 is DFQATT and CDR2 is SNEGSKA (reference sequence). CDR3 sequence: CSAGDRQETQYF. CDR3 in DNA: TGCAGTGCTGGGGACAGACAAGAGACCCAGTACTTC.

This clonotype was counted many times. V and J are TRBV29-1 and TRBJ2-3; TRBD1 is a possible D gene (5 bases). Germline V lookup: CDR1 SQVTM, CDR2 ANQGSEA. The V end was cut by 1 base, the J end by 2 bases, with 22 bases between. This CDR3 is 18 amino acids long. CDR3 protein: CSVEASYTGQASTDTQYF. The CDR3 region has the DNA TGCAGCGTTGAAGCATCCTACACAGGCCAGGCATCCACAGATACGCAGTATTTT.

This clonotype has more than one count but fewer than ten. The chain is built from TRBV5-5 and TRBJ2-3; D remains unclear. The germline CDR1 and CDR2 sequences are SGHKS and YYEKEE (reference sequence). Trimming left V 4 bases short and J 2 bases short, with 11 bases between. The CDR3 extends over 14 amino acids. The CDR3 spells CASSIDTFTDTQYF. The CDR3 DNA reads TGTGCCAGCAGCATAGACACCTTCACAGATACGCAGTATTTT.